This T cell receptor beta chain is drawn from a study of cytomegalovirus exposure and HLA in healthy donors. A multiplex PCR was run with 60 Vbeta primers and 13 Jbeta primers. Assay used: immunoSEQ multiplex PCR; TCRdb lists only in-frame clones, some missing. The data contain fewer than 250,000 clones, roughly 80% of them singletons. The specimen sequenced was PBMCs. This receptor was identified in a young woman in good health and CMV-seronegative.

Here the CDR3 DNA reads TGTGCCAGCAACGGTGGTAGGGGGTACGAGACCCAGTACTTC. Residues: CASNGGRGYETQYF. The chain employs TRBV2 and TRBJ2-5; possibly TRBD1 for D (6 bases). The germline V and J ends were trimmed by 7 bases and 5 bases, with 17 bases remaining between them. Germline V gene data show CDR1 as SNHLY and CDR2 as FYNNEI. The CDR3 sequence is 14 residues long.